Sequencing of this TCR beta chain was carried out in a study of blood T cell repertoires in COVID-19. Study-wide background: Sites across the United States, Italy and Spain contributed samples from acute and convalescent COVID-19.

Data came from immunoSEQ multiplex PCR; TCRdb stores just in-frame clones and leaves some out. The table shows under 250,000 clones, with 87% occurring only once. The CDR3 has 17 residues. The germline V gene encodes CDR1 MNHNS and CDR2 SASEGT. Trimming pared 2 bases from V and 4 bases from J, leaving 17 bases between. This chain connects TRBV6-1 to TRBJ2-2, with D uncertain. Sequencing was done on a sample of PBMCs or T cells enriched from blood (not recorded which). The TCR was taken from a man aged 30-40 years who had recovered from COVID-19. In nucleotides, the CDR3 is TGTGCCAGCAGTGAACAGCCGCTAGTCAGTTCCACCGGGGAGCTGTTTTTT. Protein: CASSEQPLVSSTGELFF.